This is a list of T cell receptor beta chains from one sample in a study of response to subunit inactivated influenza vaccine. TCRdb passed the RT-PCR reads through MiXCR, listing each CDR3 protein once. The table includes 500,000 to 550,000 distinct CDR3 sequences, 6% to 9% detected once. The material was PBMCs from blood, obtained less than 30 months after vaccination. The receptors originated from a man between 45 and 75 years old who received an inactivated influenza vaccine. The CDR3 runs from the conserved cysteine through the conserved F or W. A D gene is named only where the DNA matches it firmly. Size is stated for part of the rows, as once, few or many counts, or as a class when the clone is expanded.

TRBV29-1	.	TRBJ2-7	.	CSAAGNSYEQYF	TGCAGCGCCGCCGGGAACTCCTACGAGCAGTACTTC
TRBV20-1	.	TRBJ2-1	many	CSARASLREQFF	TGCAGTGCTAGGGCTAGCCTCCGTGAGCAGTTCTTC
TRBV7-2	.	TRBJ2-2	many	CASSSTRVAGELFF	TGTGCCAGCAGCAGCACCCGGGTGGCCGGGGAGCTGTTTTTT
TRBV29-1	TRBD1	TRBJ1-1	.	CSVVTGQGFTEAFF	TGCAGCGTAGTGACGGGACAGGGGTTCACTGAAGCTTTCTTT
TRBV12-3/TRBV12-4	TRBD2	TRBJ2-5	many	CASNYGTRRGETQYF	TGTGCCAGCAATTACGGGACTAGGAGAGGGGAGACCCAGTACTTC
TRBV5-6	.	TRBJ2-6	many	CASSFLANVLTF	TGTGCCAGCAGCTTTTTGGCCAACGTCCTGACTTTC
TRBV3-1	.	TRBJ2-7	many	CASSRNSGGHTYEQYF	TGTGCCAGCAGCCGGAACTCGGGGGGCCACACCTACGAGCAGTACTTC
TRBV20-1	.	TRBJ2-2	few	CSARDRGRGFTGELFF	TGCAGTGCTAGAGATCGCGGCAGGGGCTTCACCGGGGAGCTGTTTTTT
TRBV7-3	.	TRBJ2-7	few	CARSYRGAWTSYEQYF	TGTGCCAGATCATATCGCGGCGCCTGGACTTCCTACGAGCAGTACTTC
TRBV11-2	.	TRBJ2-1	few	CASSLNPGTYNEQFF	TGTGCCAGCAGCTTAAACCCCGGGACATACAATGAGCAGTTCTTC
TRBV3-1	TRBD2	TRBJ2-3	many	CASSQTSGRPDTQYF	TGTGCCAGCAGCCAAACTAGCGGGAGGCCAGATACGCAGTATTTT
TRBV6-2/TRBV6-3	.	TRBJ2-3	many	CASSYSDTGRTQYF	TGTGCCAGCAGTTACTCGGACACCGGCCGCACGCAGTATTTT
TRBV24-1	TRBD2	TRBJ2-2	.	CATSHSPFGLEHTAGELFF	TGTGCCACCAGTCATTCCCCCTTCGGACTAGAACATACTGCCGGGGAGCTGTTTTTT
TRBV5-1	.	TRBJ2-5	.	CASSSLQGFVRETQYF	TGCGCCAGCAGCTCCCTCCAGGGGTTCGTACGGGAGACCCAGTACTTC
TRBV7-3	TRBD2	TRBJ2-5	many	CASSWALLAGESGLRQETQYF	TGTGCCAGCAGCTGGGCCCTACTAGCGGGGGAAAGTGGGTTAAGGCAAGAGACCCAGTACTTC
TRBV6-1	TRBD1	TRBJ2-4	.	CASRTGTGGTNIQYF	TGTGCCAGCAGAACCGGGACAGGGGGCACAAACATTCAGTACTTC
TRBV20-1	.	TRBJ2-7	few	CSARMGYEQYF	TGCAGTGCTAGAATGGGATACGAGCAGTACTTC
TRBV6-2/TRBV6-3	TRBD2	TRBJ2-5	few	CASSYYGGTETQYF	TGTGCCAGCAGTTACTACGGGGGGACAGAGACCCAGTACTTC
TRBV12-3/TRBV12-4	.	TRBJ1-2	.	CASSLGTAPNYGYTF	TGTGCCAGCAGTTTAGGGACAGCCCCAAACTATGGCTACACCTTC
TRBV7-9	.	TRBJ2-7	few	CASSPWGDAYEQYF	TGTGCCAGCAGCCCCTGGGGCGACGCGTACGAGCAGTACTTC
TRBV29-1	.	TRBJ2-5	many	CSVVTDQETQYF	TGCAGCGTCGTGACAGACCAAGAGACCCAGTACTTC
TRBV20-1	.	TRBJ2-3	.	CSAIGTYADTQYF	TGCAGTGCTATAGGGACTTATGCAGATACGCAGTATTTT
TRBV20-1	.	TRBJ2-7	few	CSATDNSYEQYF	TGCAGTGCTACGGACAACTCCTACGAGCAGTACTTC
TRBV6-1	.	TRBJ1-6	.	CASRSGHDSPLHF	TGTGCCAGCAGGTCCGGGCATGATTCACCCCTCCACTTT
TRBV29-1	.	TRBJ2-3	many	CSERRSRRVDTQYF	TGCAGCGAACGACGGTCACGGAGAGTAGATACGCAGTATTTT
TRBV4-2	TRBD1	TRBJ2-7	few	CASTLDSTGAYEQYF	TGTGCCAGCACCCTTGATTCGACAGGGGCCTACGAGCAGTACTTC
TRBV20-1	TRBD2	TRBJ2-1	.	CSAPRRETYNEQFF	TGCAGTGCGCCGCGGCGGGAGACTTACAATGAGCAGTTCTTC
TRBV7-3	TRBD1	TRBJ2-3	few	CASSLTTGVATQYF	TGTGCCAGCAGCTTGACTACAGGGGTAGCTACGCAGTATTTT
TRBV5-1	TRBD2	TRBJ2-3	many	CASSPTGTSGRWGDTQYF	TGCGCCAGCAGCCCAACAGGGACTAGCGGGAGATGGGGAGATACGCAGTATTTT
TRBV24-1	TRBD2	TRBJ2-1	many	CATSDAFTSGRANEQFF	TGTGCCACCAGTGACGCGTTTACTAGCGGGAGGGCCAATGAGCAGTTCTTC
TRBV14	.	TRBJ1-2	.	CASSQASGGSYGYTF	TGTGCCAGCAGCCAAGCTTCGGGGGGAAGCTATGGCTACACCTTC
TRBV7-9	TRBD2	TRBJ2-2	.	CASSLAGTSGFTGELFF	TGTGCCAGCAGCTTAGCCGGGACTAGCGGGTTCACCGGGGAGCTGTTTTTT
TRBV20-1	TRBD1	TRBJ1-2	.	CSARGTGVNYGYTF	TGCAGTGCTAGAGGGACAGGGGTAAACTATGGCTACACCTTC
TRBV20-1	.	TRBJ2-5	.	CSARQMTETQYF	TGCAGTGCTAGACAGATGACGGAGACCCAGTACTTC
TRBV20-1	TRBD1	TRBJ2-5	few	CSATDRRETQYF	TGCAGTGCAACGGACAGGAGGGAGACCCAGTACTTC
TRBV12-3/TRBV12-4	.	TRBJ2-7	few	CASSLGGKGEQYF	TGTGCCAGCAGTTTAGGGGGAAAAGGCGAGCAGTACTTC
TRBV15	.	TRBJ2-7	few	CATSRLFIGLGGYEQYF	TGTGCCACCAGCAGATTATTTATTGGCCTCGGGGGCTACGAGCAGTACTTC
TRBV4-1	.	TRBJ1-4	few	CASSQPGGGDEKLFF	TGCGCCAGCAGCCAACCCGGAGGAGGTGATGAAAAACTGTTTTTT
TRBV19	.	TRBJ1-1	.	CASSIAIGVLNTEAFF	TGTGCCAGTAGTATAGCCATAGGAGTATTGAACACTGAAGCTTTCTTT
TRBV11-2	.	TRBJ2-1	few	CASSLFDFVYNEQFF	TGTGCCAGCAGCTTATTTGACTTTGTCTACAATGAGCAGTTCTTC
TRBV6-1	.	TRBJ2-3	.	CASSDGQNTDTQYF	TGTGCCAGCAGTGACGGACAGAACACAGATACGCAGTATTTT
TRBV5-1	.	TRBJ2-1	many	CASSASREKQFF	TGCGCCAGCAGCGCTAGCCGGGAAAAGCAGTTCTTC
TRBV6-5	TRBD2	TRBJ2-3	few	CASRTSGTLLYF	TGTGCCAGCAGAACTAGCGGGACCCTACTGTATTTT
TRBV10-3	TRBD1	TRBJ2-1	few	CAISESWDRELQFF	TGTGCCATCAGTGAGTCTTGGGACAGGGAATTGCAGTTCTTC